This T cell receptor beta chain was captured by sequencing in a study of T cell responses to AZD1222 COVID-19 vaccine. Germline loops: CDR1 ENHRY, CDR2 SYGVKD. The CDR3 spans 18 residues. Deletions cut 4 bases from V and 4 bases from J, with 24 bases between. The data were produced by immunoSEQ multiplex PCR, yet TCRdb's version contains in-frame clones alone and is incomplete. The data contain roughly 80,000 clones, roughly nine tenths of them seen just once; the ten biggest clones take up around 1.5%. The V call is TRBV10-3, the J call TRBJ2-3, with D uncertain. The receptor was isolated from an adult who received the AZD1222 COVID-19 vaccine. Sequenced here: peripheral blood, sampled 28 days after the second AZD1222 dose. The CDR3 loop is CAISAISGPSSDADTQYF. The CDR3 nucleotides are TGTGCCATCAGTGCCATTTCCGGGCCCTCTTCTGACGCAGATACGCAGTATTTT.